This TCR beta chain was found in a study of blood T cell repertoires in COVID-19. Overall study: Collection of acute and convalescent COVID-19 samples took place in the United States, Italy and Spain. In each case, the material was cDNA or gDNA derived from T cells, B-cell-depleted T cells, or PBMCs.

The length of the CDR3 is 16 residues. The J segment lost 8 bases and the V segment lost 2 bases, leaving 7 bases of the junction unmatched. The germline V gene encodes CDR1 LNHNV and CDR2 YYDKDF (reference sequence). Authors' methods: Reference gene primers were amplified, and this amplification served to estimate nucleated cell counts. The protocol was immunoSEQ multiplex PCR, while the TCRdb copy is restricted to in-frame clones and leaves out a portion. V, J and clone size reflect that table, while D and trimming were determined from the DNA. The data show around 29,000 clones, 88% seen once. This chain uses TRBV15 with TRBJ2-4; TRBD1 matches 12 bases. The sequence came from a human donor in a cohort sampled during active COVID-19. The specimen was peripheral blood. DNA for the CDR3: TGTGCCACCAGCAGAATAACCGGGACAGGGGGCTACATTCAGTACTTC. This encodes CATSRITGTGGYIQYF.